This T cell receptor (beta chain) was captured by sequencing in a study of T cells after yellow fever vaccination (dated by TCRdb to about 2019). Regarding the study in general: The SMART-Seq v4 Ultra Low Input RNA kit was used to prepare libraries from fractions with low cell numbers. Bulk TCR alpha and beta repertoires were sequenced longitudinally to track T-cell clones before and after primary and booster YFV17D yellow fever vaccination. The cohort comprised two healthy male donors, one aged 18 to 29 and one aged 30 to 40 years. Blood was collected at multiple timepoints before and after primary and secondary immunization, and bulk PBMC replicates and cell subsets were isolated.

The label giving this sample's treatment or condition can be read as: live attenuated yellow fever vaccine strain. At every blood-draw timepoint, two biological replicates of bulk PBMCs were collected. A standard Ficoll-Paque protocol was used to isolate PBMCs from peripheral blood. RNA was extracted with TriZol from bulk PBMCs, CD4 and CD8 fractions, and dextramer-positive and dextramer-negative fractions. Overall study outcomes, separate from this receptor: After the booster, most of the clones that had expanded following primary vaccination were detected again (96% of CD4 and roughly 88% of CD8), which suggests that memory was broadly maintained. The study included only a couple of donors, which limits how far the findings can be generalized. Compared with the primary T-cell response, the secondary T-cell response was weaker but faster, peaking on day 5 rather than day 15. A small share of clonotypes was detected in both CD4 and CD8 compartments, with the overlap likely arising from convergent recombination. Computational filtering was needed because FACS-sorted repertoires could contain abundant contaminating clonotypes from the bulk population.

This clonotype was counted many times. This clone's antigen is unknown. Base qualities are not at hand, and no much larger clone is one base apart. TCR cDNA was synthesized by 5'RACE template switching, which introduced a universal primer site and unique molecular identifiers. Priming for cDNA synthesis came from both the TCR alpha and TCR beta constant segments. Library amplification used two PCR steps, and the second PCR step added sample barcodes and sequencing adapters. Libraries were sequenced on Illumina HiSeq 2500 (2x100 bp) or NovaSeq (2x150 bp). Per the source publication's procedure: MIGEC was used to demultiplex reads and collapse the reads into UMI consensus sequences, and MiXCR was used for V(D)J alignment. Clonotypes responding to the vaccine were identified with edgeR on replicate PBMC samples, with the criteria of FDR below 0.01 and a log2 fold change above 5 up to day 15. CD4 or CD8 identity was assigned to each bulk clonotype according to whether the clonotype was present at higher abundance in the sequenced CD4 repertoire or the sequenced CD8 repertoire. The raw public reads went through TCRdb reprocessing: fastp at Q25, MiXCR clone calling, in-frame beta chains kept. All rows with the same CDR3 protein become a single entry with the most common DNA and genes. For this entry, the V and J calls and clone size follow TCRdb and not the study's own pipeline. For this sample the table gives 300,000 to 400,000 distinct CDR3 sequences, of which roughly 6.1% were detected only once. Of the sample, 15% falls within the top ten clones.

The CDR3 contains 14 residues, cysteine and phenylalanine counted. The sequence is cut down to CDR3 DNA, 42 bases in frame from base 1. The germline V end is reduced by 2 bases and the J end by 8 bases; junction bases left unmatched: 6. As encoded in the germline V gene, CDR1 is MNHEY while CDR2 is SVGEGT. The chain is assembled from TRBV6-2 or TRBV6-3 and TRBJ2-1; 7 nucleotides in the junction match TRBD1. The TCR originated in a man younger than 40 who received the YFV17D yellow fever vaccine. The sequencing here drew on PBMCs, taken 5 days after the yellow fever booster vaccination. The CDR3 in this case is CASSYGTEWYEQFF. The sequenced DNA: TGTGCCAGCAGTTACGGGACAGAGTGGTATGAGCAGTTCTTC.